This note documents a single TCR beta chain sequence. This record comes from a study of OX40 agonist ivuxolimab in advanced cancers. CDR1 is MNHEY, CDR2 SMNVEV, per germline (reference sequence). This CDR3 spans 16 amino acids. With 6 bases clipped from V and 5 bases from J, the junction kept 11 bases outside the gene matches. Some clones are missing from TCRdb's copy, which holds only in-frame ones; the method was immunoSEQ multiplex PCR. Here the sample spans tens of thousands of clones, around 89% being singletons. The V and J genes are TRBV27 and TRBJ1-5, with TRBD1 identical over 9 bases. The source material was CD4+ or CD8+ T cells sorted from blood, sampled in a trial of the OX40 agonist ivuxolimab. This clonotype was sampled from an adult with an advanced solid tumor such as melanoma, head and neck, liver or kidney cancer. The CDR3 DNA follows: TGTGCCAGCAGCCCGAGCGGGACAGGGTTGGATCAGCCCCAGCATTTT. Protein: CASSPSGTGLDQPQHF.